This TCR beta chain was sequenced in a study of CD8 T cells in ankylosing spondylitis. Whole-study findings and limits: A subset of motif variants has previously been described in the synovial fluid and blood of reactive arthritis. Peripheral blood samples showed relatively rare disease-linked clones, and these clones were CD8+. What appeared characteristic of ankylosing spondylitis blood was a TCR beta motif of eight highly homologous variants.

MiXCR, applied by TCRdb to the 5' RACE reads, yields one record per CDR3 protein. Found here are fewer than 350,000 distinct CDR3 sequences, around 10% of them singletons; the top ten hold roughly 9.1%. As for this clonotype: What it binds is not known.

CDR3 size: 15 residues. The V gene lost 7 bases and the J gene lost 4 bases, with 19 bases spanning the gap. From germline, CDR1 is SGHAT and CDR2 FQNNGV. Sample: blood, either unsorted or a sorted T cell fraction (not recorded which). The chain employs TRBV11-2 and TRBJ1-1, with no clear D. This receptor was taken from a female donor with ankylosing spondylitis or in good health (not recorded which). DNA for the CDR3: TGTGCCAGCACCTTGCGAAGCGGGAGTGGCACTGAAGCTTTCTTT. It specifies CASTLRSGSGTEAFF.